This T cell receptor beta chain was captured by sequencing in a study of beta chain features in type 1 diabetes. At the level of the study: Comparable age, gender and cell yields were observed in patients relative to healthy donors. Study-level findings and limits: Diminished insertions and augmented deletions at VDJ junctions characterized type 1 diabetes patients. People with Type 1 diabetes carried modestly yet significantly shorter TCRB CDR3s in all four CD4+ subsets. Sampled from patients, naive, central memory and Treg TCRB repertoires appeared more similar than those sampled from healthy donors.

TCRB transcripts that were expressed got sequenced, as all of the isolated RNA had been reverse transcribed. Generated by immunoSEQ multiplex PCR, the TCRdb table keeps only in-frame clones and is missing some. The table records about 400,000 clones, 10% to 15% of them present only once. The sample holds a few counts of this clone. Its target is unknown. The specimen was naive CD4+ T cells from blood. The source is a woman aged 18-30 years with type 1 diabetes.

CDR3 residues: CASSPLTSGETQYF. CDR3 coding DNA: TGTGCCAGCTCACCACTTACTAGCGGAGAGACCCAGTACTTC. The rearrangement links TRBV18 to TRBJ2-5, with TRBD2 matching 8 bases. The CDR3 length is 14 residues. CDR1 and CDR2 (germline): KGHSH, LQKENI. V was pared by 1 base and J by 4 bases, with 2 bases of the junction left unmatched.